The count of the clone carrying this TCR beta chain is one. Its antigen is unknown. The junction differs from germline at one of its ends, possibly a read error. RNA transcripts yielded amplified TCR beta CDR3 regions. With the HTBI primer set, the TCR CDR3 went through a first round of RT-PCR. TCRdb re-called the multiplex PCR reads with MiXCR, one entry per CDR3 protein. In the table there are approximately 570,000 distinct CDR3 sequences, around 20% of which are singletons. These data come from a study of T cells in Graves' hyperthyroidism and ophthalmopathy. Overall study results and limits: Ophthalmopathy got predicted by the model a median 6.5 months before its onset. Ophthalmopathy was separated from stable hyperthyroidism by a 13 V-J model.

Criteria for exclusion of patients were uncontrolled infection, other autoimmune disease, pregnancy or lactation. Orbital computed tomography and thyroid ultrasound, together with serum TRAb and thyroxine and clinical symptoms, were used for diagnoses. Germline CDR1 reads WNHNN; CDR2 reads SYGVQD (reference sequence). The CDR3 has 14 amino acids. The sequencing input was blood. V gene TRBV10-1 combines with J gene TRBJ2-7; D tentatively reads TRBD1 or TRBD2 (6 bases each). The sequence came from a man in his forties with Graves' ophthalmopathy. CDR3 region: CARSESSGGPEQYF. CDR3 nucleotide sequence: TGCGCCCGCAGTGAGTCGAGTGGGGGGCCCGAGCAGTACTTC.